This passage covers 13 T cell receptor beta chains from one sample sequenced in a study of monozygotic twins with cystic fibrosis. Sequencing was performed with immunoSEQ multiplex PCR; in TCRdb, only in-frame clones are kept and a portion is missing. The sample contains tens of thousands of clones, nearly 85% of which appear only once. Sequencing was done on a sample of blood. Every receptor here comes from a girl under 10 years old with cystic fibrosis.

This chain connects TRBV4-2 to TRBJ2-5, with 8 bases fitting TRBD1. The ends lost 3 bases at V and 5 bases at J; junction bases unmatched: 2. In germline, CDR1 is LGHNA, CDR2 YNFKEQ. This CDR3 is built from 13 residues. The DNA for the CDR3 is TGTGCCAGCAGCCAGGCAGGGGGCGAGACCCAGTACTTC. It translates to CASSQAGGETQYF.

The chain couples TRBV27 to TRBJ2-3, with unresolved D. CDR3 length: 15 residues. Germline CDR1 is MNHEY and CDR2 is SMNVEV (reference sequence). The germline V and J ends were trimmed by 4 bases and 0 bases, with 11 bases remaining between them. CDR3 protein: CASSSKRWSTDTQYF. CDR3 sequence (DNA): TGTGCCAGCAGTTCAAAAAGATGGAGCACAGATACGCAGTATTTT.

This chain links TRBV7-9 with TRBJ1-2; a weak D match, TRBD1 (6 bases). V was trimmed by 5 bases and J by 4 bases, leaving 11 bases between them. Germline V gene sequence: CDR1 SEHNR, CDR2 FQNEAQ (reference sequence). The CDR3 consists of 13 residues. DNA of the CDR3: TGTGCCAGCAGCCCCGACAGGAGCTATGGCTACACCTTC. Encoded protein: CASSPDRSYGYTF.

The V and J genes are TRBV9 and TRBJ1-2; 7 bases align to TRBD1. The V gene's germline CDR1 is SGDLS and CDR2 YYNGEE. This CDR3 has 16 residues. With 1 base clipped from V and 6 bases from J, the junction kept 12 bases outside the gene matches. The CDR3 protein is CASSVTSRGPVDGYTF. The CDR3 nucleotides are TGTGCCAGCAGCGTAACGTCGAGGGGGCCGGTTGATGGCTACACCTTC.

This chain's CDR3 is CASSPRTSDYNEQFF. The CDR3 coding sequence is TGCGCCAGCAGCCCCCGGACTAGCGATTACAATGAGCAGTTCTTC. This chain joins TRBV5-1 and TRBJ2-1; 9 bases align to TRBD2. The germline gives CDR1 SGHRS, CDR2 YFSETQ. The CDR3 consists of 15 residues. V lost 4 bases to trimming and J lost 4 bases; unmatched junction nucleotides: 6.

This chain joins TRBV6-1 and TRBJ1-2, with 8 bases lining up with TRBD1. Germline loops: CDR1 MNHNS, CDR2 SASEGT. V dropped 3 bases and J dropped 5; count of bases not matched to a gene: 8. CDR3 length: 15 amino acids. In DNA form, the CDR3 reads TGTGCCAGCAGTGATGAGGACAGGGACCTTTATGGCTACACCTTC. Its protein product is CASSDEDRDLYGYTF.

The chain couples TRBV7-9 to TRBJ2-2; the D is unclear. V gave up 5 bases and J gave up 0 bases, with 19 bases separating them. The V gene's germline CDR1 is SEHNR and CDR2 FQNEAQ (reference sequence). The CDR3 is made up of 18 amino acids. The CDR3 loop reads CASSPRLGPYSNTGELFF. The CDR3 nucleotides are TGTGCCAGCAGCCCGAGGTTAGGGCCTTACTCGAACACCGGGGAGCTGTTTTTT.

This clone was counted between two and nine times. The rearrangement links TRBV14 to TRBJ1-1; TRBD1 matches 7 bases. Per the germline V gene, CDR1 is SGHDN and CDR2 is FVKESK. After removal of 3 bases from V and 8 bases from J, the junction contained 9 bases not matched to a gene. This CDR3 region has 14 residues. CDR3 sequence (DNA): TGTGCCAGCAGCCAGCACCAGACAGGGCGGGAAGCTTTCTTT. Translated: CASSQHQTGREAFF. Filled out from reference TRBV14 and TRBJ1-1, the complete variable domain reads EAGVTQFPSHSVIEKGQTVTLRCDPISGHDNLYWYRRVMGKEIKFLLHFVKESKQDESGMPNNRFLAERTGGTYSTLKVQPAELEDSGVYFCASSQHQTGREAFFGQGTRLTVV.

The V gene is TRBV4-1, the J gene TRBJ1-2; D call uncertain. Germline V gene lookup returns CDR1 MGHRA and CDR2 YSYEKL. Trimming shortened V by 0 bases and J by 0 bases, and 8 bases separated the two germline ends. The CDR3 covers 15 residues. CDR3 amino acids: CASSQDWRTNYGYTF. For the CDR3, the DNA is TGCGCCAGCAGCCAAGATTGGCGGACTAACTATGGCTACACCTTC.

The chain is built from TRBV9 and TRBJ2-5, with 13 bases fitting TRBD2. Per the germline V gene, CDR1 is SGDLS and CDR2 is YYNGEE. The CDR3 covers 16 residues. The V segment lost 4 bases and the J segment 5 bases; nucleotides outside the gene matches: 8. The CDR3 nucleotides are TGTGCCAGCAGCCCTAGGGGACTAGCGGGGAGTGAGACCCAGTACTTC. Translating gives CASSPRGLAGSETQYF. The full variable domain, completed using reference TRBV9 and TRBJ2-5, is DSGVTQTPKHLITATGQRVTLRCSPRSGDLSVYWYQQSLDQGLQFLIQYYNGEERAKGNILERFSAQQFPDLHSELNLSSLELGDSALYFCASSPRGLAGSETQYFGPGTRLLVL.

The J gene is TRBJ1-5, the V gene TRBV19; D is unresolved. Between the trimmed V and J ends, which lost 7 bases and 0 bases, there was a span of 4 bases. Per the germline V gene, CDR1 is LNHDA and CDR2 is SQIVND (reference sequence). The CDR3 has 12 amino acids. As DNA, the CDR3 is TGTGCCAGTACAGATAGCAATCAGCCCCAGCATTTT. Amino acids: CASTDSNQPQHF. Drawing the rest from reference TRBV19 and TRBJ1-5, the complete variable domain is DGGITQSPKYLFRKEGQNVTLSCEQNLNHDAMYWYRQDPGQGLRLIYYSQIVNDFQKGDIAEGYSVSREKKESFPLTVTSAQKNPTAFYLCASTDSNQPQHFGDGTRLSIL.

The chain uses TRBV5-6 and TRBJ2-7, with 8 bases that match TRBD2. J was trimmed by 0 bases and V by 4 bases; bases with no gene match: 3. The CDR3 contains 14 residues. From germline, CDR1 is SGHDT and CDR2 YYEEEE. Written as DNA, the CDR3 is TGTGCCAGCAGCCGACTAGCGAGCTCCTACGAGCAGTACTTC. Encoded protein: CASSRLASSYEQYF.

This chain uses TRBV25-1 with TRBJ2-1; D is perhaps TRBD1 or TRBD2 (5 bases each). The V gene lost 4 bases and the J gene lost 0 bases, with 13 bases spanning the gap. The CDR3 is made up of 16 amino acids. Germline V gene sequence: CDR1 MGHDK, CDR2 SYGVNS. The CDR3 DNA reads TGTGCCAGCAGTGGAAAGGGGACCTTCTCCTACAATGAGCAGTTCTTC. The encoded protein is CASSGKGTFSYNEQFF.